Below are 31 T cell receptor beta chains sequenced from a single sample in a study of breast tumors, draining lymph nodes, adjacent tissues listed by TCRdb under 2016. Lymph node samples came from the axillary draining lymph nodes of breast cancer patients. Receptor libraries were prepared by multiplex PCR. TCRdb shows the sequencer as Illumina HiSeq 2000. TCRdb cleaned the public reads at Q25 with fastp, built clones with MiXCR and kept in-frame beta chains. Identical CDR3 protein sequences are pooled into one entry, listed with their most common genes and DNA. The sample table contains 200,000 to 250,000 distinct CDR3 sequences; only one count was recorded for 32% of them. Of the sample, 1.3% to 1.5% is held by the ten largest clones. The sequenced sample was axillary lymph node tissue. The receptor set was obtained from a female donor with breast cancer. Some clones in this sample may be carry-over from other donors' samples.

With respect to this clonotype: A read error is possible here, since a much larger clone lies one base away. V is TRBV12-3 or TRBV12-4 and J is TRBJ2-5; 7 positions agree with TRBD2. The ends lost 0 bases at V and 11 bases at J; junction bases unmatched: 12. This CDR3 is 15 amino acids long. This CDR3 reads CASSLASGGSNLQYF. The CDR3 DNA reads TGTGCCAGCAGTTTAGCCTCGGGAGGATCAAACCTTCAGTACTTC.

This clonotype was seen repeatedly, ten times or more. The J gene is TRBJ2-7, the V gene TRBV6-6; D perhaps matches TRBD2 (7 bases). V was clipped by 2 bases and J by 4 bases, with 18 bases between them. The CDR3 sequence is 16 residues long. Germline CDR1 MNHNY, CDR2 SVGAGI (reference sequence). The CDR3 here is CASSYPRGGGAYEQYF. CDR3 DNA: TGTGCCAGCAGTTACCCAAGGGGGGGAGGGGCGTACGAGCAGTACTTC.

This clonotype occurred many times. The rearrangement uses TRBV30 and TRBJ1-5; D may be TRBD1 (6 bases). V dropped 0 bases and J dropped 0 bases, with 9 bases sitting between them. This CDR3 contains 15 residues. Germline CDR1 reads GTSNPN; CDR2 reads SVGIG (reference sequence). CDR3 nucleotide sequence: TGTGCCTGGAGTGTAACAGGGAATAGCAATCAGCCCCAGCATTTT. It yields the protein CAWSVTGNSNQPQHF.

This clonotype was picked up many times. The genes are TRBV7-3 and TRBJ2-1, with 7 bases identical to TRBD2. The CDR3 length is 16 residues. Germline V lookup: CDR1 SGHTA, CDR2 FQGTGA. Trimming took 2 bases from V and 2 from J; bases not matched to a gene: 6. This CDR3 is CASSLGRGSTYNEQFF. The CDR3 DNA reads TGTGCCAGCAGCTTAGGTCGCGGGAGCACCTACAATGAGCAGTTCTTC.

This clonotype was seen many times. This chain uses TRBV6-5 with TRBJ1-6; D unresolved. The CDR3 runs to 13 residues. Trimming removed 2 bases at V and 14 bases at J, with 13 bases between. Per the germline V gene, CDR1 is MNHEY and CDR2 is SVGAGI. The CDR3 sequence is CASSYRDLRTLHF. CDR3 nucleotide sequence: TGTGCCAGCAGTTACCGGGATTTGCGGACCCTCCACTTT.

The chain links TRBV5-1 to TRBJ2-7, with D unresolved. From germline, CDR1 is SGHRS and CDR2 YFSETQ. With 1 base removed from V and 4 bases from J, the gap between germline ends came to 12 bases. This CDR3 has 14 residues. The CDR3 nucleotides read TGCGCCAGCAGCTTGATTGGCAGTCTTTACGAGCAGTACTTC. Translated, it gives CASSLIGSLYEQYF.

This clonotype showed up many times. This chain connects TRBV19 to TRBJ2-1; D is unresolved. The CDR3 totals 13 residues. Trimming removed 6 bases from V and 8 bases from J, with 14 bases in between. CDR1 and CDR2 from the germline V gene are LNHDA and SQIVND (reference sequence). CDR3 bases: TGTGCCAGTAGGATTGCGGCTAACGATGAGCAGTTCTTC. Encoded protein: CASRIAANDEQFF. Full variable domain (outside the CDR3, taken from reference TRBV19 and TRBJ2-1): DGGITQSPKYLFRKEGQNVTLSCEQNLNHDAMYWYRQDPGQGLRLIYYSQIVNDFQKGDIAEGYSVSREKKESFPLTVTSAQKNPTAFYLCASRIAANDEQFFGPGTRLTVL.

This rearrangement joins TRBV28 to TRBJ2-1; TRBD2 agrees at 7 bases. V trimming: 4 bases; J trimming: 6 bases; junction bases outside the gene matches: 9. Germline V gene lookup returns CDR1 MDHEN and CDR2 SYDVKM. CDR3 length equals 15 residues. CDR3 DNA sequence: TGTGCCAGCAGTTCGACTGACGGGAGGACCAATGAGCAGTTCTTC. This sequence encodes CASSSTDGRTNEQFF.

This clonotype came up many times. This chain uses TRBV12-3 or TRBV12-4 with TRBJ2-7; a weak D match, TRBD2 (6 bases). The CDR3 totals 15 residues. V lost 6 bases and J 6 bases, leaving 21 bases between the germline ends. The CDR3 reads CASSSTSSEVGEQYF. CDR3 in DNA: TGTGCCAGCAGCTCAACTAGCTCGGAGGTCGGCGAGCAGTACTTC.

This clonotype was found many times. CDR3 residues: CASSHSEVGSSTSSGANVLTF. The CDR3 bases are TGTGCCAGCAGCCATTCAGAGGTGGGGAGCAGCACCTCCTCTGGGGCCAACGTCCTGACTTTC. The genes are TRBV7-6 and TRBJ2-6, with D possibly being TRBD2 (5 bases). Germline CDR1 SGHVS, CDR2 FNYEAQ. V lost 5 bases, J lost 0 bases, and 26 bases lay in between. This CDR3 is 21 amino acids long.

This clonotype was seen ten or more times. CDR3: CSVTRGGVDGYTF. CDR3 DNA sequence: TGCAGCGTGACGAGGGGGGGTGTTGATGGCTACACCTTC. The V call is TRBV29-1, the J call TRBJ1-2; TRBD1 might be the D (6 bases). The CDR3 consists of 13 residues. Looked up from germline, CDR1 is SQVTM and CDR2 is ANQGSEA. V was cut by 6 bases and J by 6 bases, with 17 bases left in between.

This clonotype was seen ten or more times. The rearrangement joins TRBV7-2 to TRBJ2-7; D is possibly TRBD1 or TRBD2 (5 bases each). Germline values: CDR1 SGHTA, CDR2 FQGNSA. Trimming cost V 5 bases and J 2 bases, with 16 bases left between them. The CDR3 sequence is 15 residues long. The DNA of the CDR3 is TGTGCCAGCAGCCGTCCGGGGCGGGTCCCCTACGAGCAGTACTTC. It is translated as CASSRPGRVPYEQYF.

Ten or more counts support this clonotype. Here the CDR3 reads CASSKTGYSYNEQFF. CDR3 nucleotides: TGTGCCAGCAGCAAAACAGGGTACTCCTACAATGAGCAGTTCTTC. The rearrangement links TRBV7-3 to TRBJ2-1; perhaps TRBD1 as D (6 bases). Germline loops: CDR1 SGHTA, CDR2 FQGTGA. The CDR3 consists of 15 residues. V lost 5 bases and J lost 0, with 11 bases in between.

Regarding this clonotype: A read error may explain this, as a much larger clone is one base away. This chain links TRBV6-2 or TRBV6-3 with TRBJ2-5; 9 positions match TRBD1. The DNA end lines up better with TRBJ2-1; the J call may be wrong. The CDR3 totals 14 residues. From germline, CDR1 is MNHEY and CDR2 SVGEGT. CDR3 DNA sequence: TGTGCCAGCAGACCTCGGACAGGGGACAATGAGCAGTTCTTC. This codes for CASRPRTGDNEQFF.

Worth noting for this clonotype: One end of the junction does not line up with germline, which may come from a read error. The chain uses TRBV20-1 and TRBJ2-1, with a possible D match to TRBD1 (6 bases). This CDR3 comprises 14 residues. CDR1 is DFQATT, CDR2 SNEGSKA, per germline (reference sequence). The CDR3 reads CGARGTSSYTEQFF. In DNA form, the CDR3 reads TGCGGTGCTAGAGGGACAAGCTCCTACACTGAGCAGTTCTTC.

This clonotype was picked up many times. The V and J genes are TRBV14 and TRBJ2-1, with D unclear. Trimming left V 0 bases short and J 9 bases short, with 9 bases between. The CDR3 consists of 13 residues. Germline lookup yields CDR1 SGHDN and CDR2 FVKESK. This CDR3 is CASSQDLDSEQFF. The CDR3 bases are TGTGCCAGCAGCCAAGATTTGGATTCTGAGCAGTTCTTC.

The rearrangement joins TRBV2 to TRBJ2-3; weak D call: TRBD2 (6 bases). CDR1 and CDR2 (germline): SNHLY, FYNNEI. There are 14 residues in the CDR3. Trimming left V 6 bases short and J 11 bases short, with 21 bases between. CDR3 protein: CASRRRESFNEQYF. The CDR3 DNA reads as TGTGCCAGCAGGCGTCGGGAGAGTTTCAATGAGCAGTATTTT. Full variable domain (remainder filled in from reference TRBV2 and TRBJ2-3): EPEVTQTPSHQVTQMGQEVILRCVPISNHLYFYWYRQILGQKVEFLVSFYNNEISEKSEIFDDQFSVERPDGSNFTLKIRSTKLEDSAMYFCASRRRESFNEQYFGPGTRLTVL.

This clonotype was observed many times. As DNA, the CDR3 is TGTGCCAGCAGCTTAGGCCTTCAGTCTAACACAGATACGCAGTATTTT. This encodes CASSLGLQSNTDTQYF. The chain links TRBV13 to TRBJ2-3; D is undetermined. CDR1 and CDR2 (germline): PRHDT, FYEKMQ (reference sequence). The CDR3 is 16 amino acids. V was cut by 0 bases and J by 2 bases, with 12 bases left in between.

This clonotype has ten or more counts. CDR3 bases: TGTGCCAGCAGCTTAGCGGGCAGGGTTAATCAGCCCCAGCATTTT. Translated, it gives CASSLAGRVNQPQHF. The chain combines TRBV7-2 with TRBJ1-5; D is perhaps TRBD1 (5 bases). The CDR3 sequence is 15 residues long. CDR1 and CDR2 from the germline V gene are SGHTA and FQGNSA. V lost 0 bases and J lost 4, with 10 bases in between.

This clonotype showed up many times. The V and J genes are TRBV6-2 or TRBV6-3 and TRBJ1-2; D might be TRBD1 (5 bases). Trimming removed 6 bases from V and 8 bases from J, with 16 bases in between. The CDR3 contains 13 residues. The germline gives CDR1 MNHEY, CDR2 SVGEGT. The CDR3 bases are TGTGCCAGCAGCCCCCGAGGGGAAATGGGCTACACCTTC. The encoded protein is CASSPRGEMGYTF.

Comments on this clonotype: Given a much more abundant clone one base away, this may be a read error. V usage is TRBV20-1 and J usage is TRBJ2-7, with a possible D match to TRBD2 (6 bases). Germline CDR1 reads DFQATT; CDR2 reads SNEGSKA (reference sequence). The CDR3 is made up of 13 amino acids. The CDR3 loop is CSAMYGRTYAQYF. CDR3 in DNA: TGCAGTGCTATGTACGGGAGAACTTACGCGCAGTACTTC.

This clonotype was detected many times. The chain is built from TRBV5-5 and TRBJ2-7; D possibly corresponds to TRBD1 (5 bases). The V end was cut by 2 bases, the J end by 6 bases, with 9 bases between. The CDR3 sequence is 12 residues long. Germline V gene data show CDR1 as SGHKS and CDR2 as YYEKEE (reference sequence). The CDR3 DNA is TGTGCCAGCAGCTTCTCAGGGTTCGAGCAGTACTTC. Amino acid sequence: CASSFSGFEQYF.

In the case of this clonotype: Possible read error: a much larger clone is one base away. The CDR3 region has the DNA TGTGCCAGCCGAAGGACAGCGATGAACACTGAAGCTTTCTTT. Its protein is CASRRTAMNTEAFF. V gene TRBV6-6 combines with J gene TRBJ1-1; weak D call: TRBD1 (6 bases). The V gene's germline CDR1 is MNHNY and CDR2 SVGAGI (reference sequence). V lost 8 bases, J lost 0 bases, and 13 bases lay in between. The CDR3 is 14 amino acids.

About this clonotype itself: One junction end does not reproduce the germline sequence, and a read error may be involved. The chain is built from TRBV6-1 and TRBJ1-4; possible D gene TRBD1, 6 bases. The germline V gene encodes CDR1 MNHNS and CDR2 SASEGT. CDR3 length: 15 amino acids. Here the CDR3 reads CASTLRQETNEKLFF. CDR3 nucleotides: TGTGCCAGCACCCTCCGACAGGAAACTAATGAAAAATTGTTTTTT.

This clonotype was seen repeatedly, ten times or more. The chain recombines TRBV6-2 or TRBV6-3 with TRBJ2-1; D is perhaps TRBD1 (6 bases). The CDR3 runs to 15 residues. Germline V lookup: CDR1 MNHEY, CDR2 SVGEGT. V lost 0 bases to trimming and J lost 2 bases, with 8 bases between them. The CDR3 DNA follows: TGTGCCAGCAGTTACTCTGGACAGCCCTACAATGAGCAGTTCTTC. Its translation is CASSYSGQPYNEQFF.

Ten or more counts support this clonotype. The chain combines TRBV20-1 with TRBJ2-5, with a weak D call TRBD1 (5 bases). Germline V lookup: CDR1 DFQATT, CDR2 SNEGSKA (reference sequence). Trimming shortened V by 6 bases and J by 2 bases, and 19 bases separated the two germline ends. The CDR3 has 15 amino acids. The CDR3 DNA reads as TGCAGTGCCAGTAAGTTCGGCAGGGATCAAGAGACCCAGTACTTC. As protein: CSASKFGRDQETQYF.

V gene TRBV6-1 combines with J gene TRBJ2-3; D may be TRBD2 (5 bases). In germline, CDR1 is MNHNS, CDR2 SASEGT. The CDR3 totals 17 residues. Trimming removed 3 bases from V and 0 bases from J, with 16 bases in between. CDR3 sequence: CASSDPPSRISTDTQYF. Here the CDR3 DNA reads TGTGCCAGCAGTGATCCCCCTAGCAGGATTAGCACAGATACGCAGTATTTT.

V and J are TRBV7-2 and TRBJ1-2; D is uncertain. Deletions cut 1 base from V and 6 bases from J, with 6 bases between. The CDR3 has 12 residues. The germline V gene has CDR1 SGHTA and CDR2 FQGNSA. The chain's CDR3 is CASSLVGDGYTF. The CDR3, as DNA: TGTGCCAGCAGCTTAGTCGGGGATGGCTACACCTTC. Together with reference TRBV7-2 and TRBJ1-2, the CDR3 gives the full variable domain: GAGVSQSPSNKVTEKGKDVELRCDPISGHTALYWYRQSLGQGLEFLIYFQGNSAPDKSGLPSDRFSAERTGGSVSTLTIQRTQQEDSAVYLCASSLVGDGYTFGSGTRLTVV.

On this clonotype: A read error may produce the germline difference seen at one junction end. The V call is TRBV5-1, the J call TRBJ2-7, with 7 bases that match TRBD2. Germline V CDR1 and CDR2: SGHRS, YFSETQ. The CDR3 sequence is 15 residues long. The CDR3 DNA reads TGCGCCAGCAGCTTGGTGGGGGGGGGGGACTACGGGCAGTACTTC. Amino acids: CASSLVGGGDYGQYF.

Of note for this clonotype: Compared with germline, one end of the junction differs, possibly owing to a read error. The chain is built from TRBV11-2 and TRBJ2-5; D is unresolved. This CDR3 is built from 16 residues. Germline V gene sequence: CDR1 SGHAT, CDR2 FQNNGV. CDR3 region: CASSLGPTTGQEAQYF. CDR3 DNA sequence: TGTGCCAGCAGCTTAGGTCCCACTACCGGCCAAGAGGCCCAGTACTTC.

J is TRBJ2-3 and V is TRBV20-1; 7 bases map to TRBD2. The CDR3 extends over 11 amino acids. The germline gives CDR1 DFQATT, CDR2 SNEGSKA (reference sequence). Losses at the gene ends were 3 bases for V and 6 bases for J; bases not matched to a gene: 0. The CDR3 region is CSARGGDTQYF. The CDR3 nucleotides are TGCAGTGCTAGGGGAGGGGATACGCAGTATTTT.